Reported below is one T cell receptor (beta chain). The RNA, about 0.45 to 1 ug, was put through reverse transcription using random hexamers. MiXCR, applied by TCRdb to the immunoSEQ multiplex PCR reads, yields one record per CDR3 protein. The top ten clones hold around 0.62% of a sample with roughly 100,000 distinct CDR3 sequences, approximately 96% of them seen once. This entry comes from a study of CD8 T cells in Susac syndrome. Across the whole study: When blood was collected, patients with Susac syndrome were therapy-naive, were taking corticosteroids, or were receiving intravenous immunoglobulin alone.

V dropped 5 bases and J dropped 7; count of bases not matched to a gene: 10. The CDR3 loop spans 15 amino acids. Looked up from germline, CDR1 is SEHNR and CDR2 is FQNEAQ (reference sequence). The chain couples TRBV7-9 to TRBJ2-7; 11 bases fit TRBD1. Sequenced sample: CD8+ T cells from PBMCs. The TCR was taken from a human donor with Susac syndrome. As DNA, the CDR3 is TGTGCCAGCAGCCGCGGGACAGGGGGTTACGGAGAGCAGTACTTC. Its translation is CASSRGTGGYGEQYF.